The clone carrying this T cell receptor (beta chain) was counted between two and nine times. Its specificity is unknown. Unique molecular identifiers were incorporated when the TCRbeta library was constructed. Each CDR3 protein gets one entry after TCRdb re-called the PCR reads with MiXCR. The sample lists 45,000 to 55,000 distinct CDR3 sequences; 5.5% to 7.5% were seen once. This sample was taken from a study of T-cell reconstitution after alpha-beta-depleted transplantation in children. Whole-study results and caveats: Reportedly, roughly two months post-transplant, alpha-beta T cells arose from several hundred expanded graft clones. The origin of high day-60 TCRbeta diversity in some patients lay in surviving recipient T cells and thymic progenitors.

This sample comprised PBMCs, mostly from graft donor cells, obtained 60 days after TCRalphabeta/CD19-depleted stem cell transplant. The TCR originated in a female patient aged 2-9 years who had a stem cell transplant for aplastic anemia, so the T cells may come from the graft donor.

The CDR3 loop is CASRGLAGKWADTQYF. CDR3 DNA sequence: TGTGCCAGCAGGGGACTAGCGGGGAAGTGGGCAGATACGCAGTATTTT. The J gene is TRBJ2-3, the V gene TRBV2; 13 bases are shared with TRBD2. Germline V CDR1 and CDR2: SNHLY, FYNNEI. The CDR3 runs 16 residues. Losses at the gene ends were 6 bases for V and 4 bases for J; bases not matched to a gene: 7.